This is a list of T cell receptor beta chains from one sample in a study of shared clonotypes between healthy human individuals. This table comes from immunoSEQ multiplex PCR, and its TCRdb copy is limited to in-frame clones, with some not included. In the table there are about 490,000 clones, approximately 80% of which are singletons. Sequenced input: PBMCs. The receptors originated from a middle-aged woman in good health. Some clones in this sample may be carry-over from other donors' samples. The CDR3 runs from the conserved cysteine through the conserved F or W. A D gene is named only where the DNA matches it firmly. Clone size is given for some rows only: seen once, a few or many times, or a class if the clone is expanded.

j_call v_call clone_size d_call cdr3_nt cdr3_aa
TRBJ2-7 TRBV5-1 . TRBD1 TGCGCCAGCAGCACCTCAGGGGGCGGGTACGAGCAGTACTTC CASSTSGGGYEQYF
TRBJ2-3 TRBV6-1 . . TGTGCCAGCGACGGGGCGCACTGGGCAGATACGCAGTATTTT CASDGAHWADTQYF
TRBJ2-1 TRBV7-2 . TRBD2 TGTGCCAGCAGCTTAGCCGGGAGGGTTTACAATGAGCAGTTCTTC CASSLAGRVYNEQFF
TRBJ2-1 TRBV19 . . TGTGCCAGTAGTATTGAGCGGTCATCCTACAATGAGCAGTTCTTC CASSIERSSYNEQFF
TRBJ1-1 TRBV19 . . TGTGCCAGTGGTACCACCCGGGGCGTGTTGGGTTTGAACACTGAAGCTTTCTTT CASGTTRGVLGLNTEAFF
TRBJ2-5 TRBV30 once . TGTGCCTGGAGTATCCAGTTGCAAGAGACCCAGTACTTC CAWSIQLQETQYF
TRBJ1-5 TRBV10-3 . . TGTGCCATCAGTGAGTCCAACGCCAATCAGCCCCAGCATTTT CAISESNANQPQHF
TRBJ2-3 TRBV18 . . TGTGCCAGCTCACCACCGTCCAGGGGACCCGCCACAGATACGCAGTATTTT CASSPPSRGPATDTQYF
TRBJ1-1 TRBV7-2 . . TGTGCCGGCGGGGACGGGATGAACACTGAAGCTTTCTTT CAGGDGMNTEAFF
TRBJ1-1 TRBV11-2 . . TGTGCCAGCAGCTTATCCCCACGGATTCGAACCACTGAAGCTTTCTTT CASSLSPRIRTTEAFF
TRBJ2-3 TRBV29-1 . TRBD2 TGCAGCGTTGAAGACCGACTAGCGGGACGCACAGATACGCAGTATTTT CSVEDRLAGRTDTQYF
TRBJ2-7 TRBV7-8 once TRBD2 TGTGCCAGCCAAGGAGTGTGGGGGGGCGAGCAGTACTTC CASQGVWGGEQYF
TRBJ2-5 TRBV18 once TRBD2 TGTGCCAGCTCACCAAGTCCTAGCGGGAGATTGAGAGAGACCCAGTACTTC CASSPSPSGRLRETQYF
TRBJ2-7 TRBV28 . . TGTGCCAGCAGCGTTAGTGGCAGACCGGAGCAGTACTTC CASSVSGRPEQYF
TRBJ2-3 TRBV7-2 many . TGTGCCAGCAGCTATAGCGCAGATACGCAGTATTTT CASSYSADTQYF
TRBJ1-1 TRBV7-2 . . TGTGCCAGTGGACCGGCGAACACTGAAGCTTTCTTT CASGPANTEAFF
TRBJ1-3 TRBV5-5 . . TGTGCCAGCAGCTTGGGGGGCAACTCTGGAAACACCATATATTTT CASSLGGNSGNTIYF
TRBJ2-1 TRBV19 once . TGTGCCAGTAGGCCCAGGGGAAGCTACAATGAGCAGTTCTTC CASRPRGSYNEQFF
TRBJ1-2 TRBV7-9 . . TGTGCCAGCAGCCAGTCGGGGCAGGGCCCGGGTTCCTATGGCTACACCTTC CASSQSGQGPGSYGYTF
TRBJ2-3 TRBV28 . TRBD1 TGTGCCAGCAGTCCCACGGGACAGTCGCCAGATACGCAGTATTTT CASSPTGQSPDTQYF
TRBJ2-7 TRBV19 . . TGTGCCAGTAGTATTGGGCAGGCGACCTACGAGCAGTACTTC CASSIGQATYEQYF
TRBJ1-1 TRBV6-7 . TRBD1 TGTGCCGGACTAAGCCCAGGGGGCGGGGCTGAAGCTTTCTTT CAGLSPGGGAEAFF
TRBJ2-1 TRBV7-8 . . TGTGCCAGCAGGGAGGGAGGCCCTATTCACAATGAGCAGTTCTTC CASREGGPIHNEQFF